The subject of this entry is one TCR beta chain. Its antigen target is currently unknown. Base qualities are not recorded, but no much larger clone differs from it by a single base. The cysteine opens and the phenylalanine closes a CDR3 of 13 amino acids. Only the CDR3 part of the read is kept: 39 bases, read in frame from the first base. The CDR1 and CDR2 encoded by the germline V gene (reference sequence) are SGHNT and YYREEE. Relative to germline, V is 2 bases shorter and J is 0 bases shorter, with 5 bases between their ends. These data originate in a study of resident and recirculating memory T cells in vitiligo listed by TCRdb under 2018. Broadly, across the study: The study took epidermis from shave biopsies of two lesional and two nonlesional sites, plus PBMCs, from each of a few stable vitiligo patients for TCR beta sequencing. The human TCR beta sequencing was designed to test whether specific clones found in lesional vitiligo skin differed from the clones found in nonlesional skin and in blood. Right before genomic DNA was extracted using the Qiagen DNeasy Blood & Tissue Kit, the samples were homogenized with no cell sorting step. What the study reported, not specific to this receptor: Overlap and correlation analysis found no significant repertoire overlap between any two biopsies, even biopsies from the same patient, apart from each lesion compared with itself. No unique dominant TCR clone was detected, and variation in clonality was observed among vitiligo lesions. Future mechanistic studies are needed so that the relative contributions of the lesion-infiltrating T cell clones and of human Trm versus Tcm pools can be evaluated. Because TCR sequences were not shared across biopsy sites or across patients, the findings suggest that different lesions are infiltrated by different T cell clones, a pattern described as private specificity.

The immunoSEQ hsTCRB kit was used to amplify TCR beta chains from genomic DNA. The immunoSEQ service sequenced the TCR beta libraries on an Illumina MiSeq instrument. Turning to the authors' computational methods: Repertoire data were analyzed using the immunoSEQ Analyzer. In its TCRdb copy, this immuneACCESS table keeps in-frame sequences only and misses some clones. Where compared with another copy, unresolved V genes explain less than half of these, and the others have no known cause. V, J and clone size are those of that table, while D and trimming were read from the DNA. This sample lists around 76,000 clones; approximately 90% were detected once. The top ten constitute 4.9% of the sample. Stable vitiligo was defined as no change in lesions over the previous 6 months. To qualify as stable, patients additionally needed to show no confetti depigmentation, which is a clinical sign of active vitiligo. Any patient who had received treatment in the previous three months was excluded. Ficoll density gradient centrifugation was used to isolate PBMCs from heparinized blood, after which the PBMCs were flash-frozen.

The sequenced sample was blood. The chain links TRBV5-4 with TRBJ1-1, with the D gene not clear enough to name. The TCR sequence derives from a male donor with vitiligo. The CDR3 region has the sequence CASSFQVNTEAFF. The DNA sequence is TGTGCCAGCAGCTTTCAGGTGAACACTGAAGCTTTCTTT.